The present T cell receptor beta chain was sequenced within a study of human T cells and chemical hapten exposure. A single record per CDR3 protein comes from TCRdb applying MiXCR to the RACE reads. The table has some 78,000 distinct CDR3 sequences, about 9% seen once. Regarding time point: healthy volunteer bleed at 6 weeks. Sequencing started from total RNA isolated from unfractionated whole blood. Germline CDR1 KGHSH, CDR2 LQKENI. This CDR3 is 12 amino acids long. V was clipped by 2 bases and J by 12 bases, with 11 bases between them. This clonotype was detected ten times or more. This chain uses TRBV18 with TRBJ2-1; possibly TRBD1 or TRBD2 for D (5 bases each). This receptor was identified in a male donor in good health. Some clones in this sample may be carry-over from other donors' samples. The specimen sequenced was whole blood. The CDR3 is CASSPEVGVQFF. In nucleotides, the CDR3 is TGTGCCAGCTCACCAGAGGTGGGGGTGCAGTTCTTC.